The rows below give T cell receptor beta chains drawn from one sample of a study of tumor-infiltrating lymphocytes in glioblastoma multiforme. TCRdb itself ran the multiplex PCR reads through MiXCR, one entry per CDR3 protein. The repertoire has about 9,600 distinct CDR3 sequences, around 71% of them found once; the top ten carry approximately 50%. The sample taken for sequencing was brain tumor tissue. The source is a male donor with glioblastoma. Each CDR3 is given with its conserved first and last residue. The D gene is left open where the match is weak. The size of a clone is reported for some rows only, either as once, few or many, or as a class for expanded clones.

TRBJ2-2,TRBD2,TRBV6-1,NA,CASTGLAGGYAGELSF,TGTGCCAGCACCGGACTAGCGGGAGGGTACGCCGGGGAGCTGTCTTTT
TRBJ2-2,NA,TRBV11-3,NA,CASSLGVARGTGELFF,TGTGCCAGCAGCTTGGGCGTGGCCCGGGGCACCGGGGAGCTGTTTTTT
TRBJ1-1,NA,TRBV29-1,NA,CSVGTVRTEAFF,TGCAGCGTTGGGACAGTCAGGACTGAAGCTTTCTTT
TRBJ2-3,TRBD2,TRBV5-4,NA,CASSRPTLLAGGGDTQYF,TGTGCCAGCAGCCGACCAACTCTCCTAGCGGGAGGGGGAGATACGCAGTATTTT
TRBJ2-6,TRBD1,TRBV29-1,NA,CSVGGQGTSGANVLTF,TGCAGCGTTGGGGGACAGGGGACCTCTGGGGCCAACGTCCTGACTTTC
TRBJ1-5,NA,TRBV4-2,NA,CASNQEWGREQPQHF,TGTGCCAGCAACCAAGAGTGGGGAAGGGAACAGCCCCAGCATTTT
TRBJ2-4,TRBD1,TRBV5-4,few,CASSRDGTGYNIQYF,TGTGCCAGCAGCAGGGACGGGACAGGATACAACATTCAGTACTTC
TRBJ1-1,NA,TRBV10-3,NA,CANSDLDTEAFF,TGTGCCAACAGTGATCTCGACACTGAAGCTTTCTTC
TRBJ2-1,NA,TRBV6-2/TRBV6-3,NA,CANSYSANANEQFF,TGTGCCAACAGTTACTCGGCTAACGCCAATGAGCAGTTCTTC
TRBJ2-6,NA,TRBV11-1,NA,CASSSSVWSGANVLTF,TGTGCCAGCAGCTCCTCGGTATGGTCTGGGGCCAACGTCCTGACTTTC
TRBJ1-2,NA,TRBV29-1,few,CSVFIGGYTF,TGCAGCGTTTTTATCGGAGGCTACACCTTC